This T cell receptor beta chain was recorded in a study of blood T cell repertoires in COVID-19. Germline V lookup: CDR1 KGHSH, CDR2 LQKENI. The CDR3 is made up of 14 amino acids. The V end lost 2 bases, the J end lost 8 bases, and 10 bases lay between the germline ends. Comment on this clone: Other DNA sequences within the sample encode an identical CDR3.

Only in-frame clones appear in the TCRdb table, and some are missing; sequencing was by immunoSEQ multiplex PCR. The top ten hold 15% of the sample, which has about 200,000 clones, approximately 80% seen once. The sequencing sample was made of PBMCs or T cells enriched from blood (not recorded which). The sequence came from a middle-aged man who had recovered from COVID-19. The chain employs TRBV18 and TRBJ1-6; perhaps TRBD1 as D (6 bases). The CDR3 DNA sequence: TGTGCCAGCTCACCAGGGGGCAAGGATTCACCCCTCCACTTT. Amino acids: CASSPGGKDSPLHF.